The source of this TCR beta chain is a study of long-term antiretroviral therapy in people with HIV. Assay version v3.0 of immunoSEQ was used, and it was run at survey level. Researchers set sequencing to target roughly 40,000-50,000 T-cell genomes per sample. The method was immunoSEQ multiplex PCR; TCRdb's version includes in-frame clones alone and lacks a portion of them. The table shows under 30,000 clones, with around 83% occurring only once. Broader study findings: In samples taken after ART, diversity increased but remained below transplant donor control levels.

Trimming removed 3 bases from V and 6 bases from J; junction bases left unmatched: 8. The CDR3 contains 15 residues. Germline V gene data show CDR1 as SGHDN and CDR2 as FVKESK. Worth noting for this clone: What it binds is unknown.

The input for sequencing was unsorted PBMCs, taken 1.9 years after starting antiretroviral therapy. This clonotype originated in a woman in her thirties with HIV. The chain carries TRBV14 and TRBJ2-7, with 10 bases matching TRBD1. The CDR3 here is CASSQLGTGDGEQYV. CDR3 DNA sequence: TGTGCCAGCAGCCAGCTGGGGACAGGGGACGGCGAGCAGTACGTC.